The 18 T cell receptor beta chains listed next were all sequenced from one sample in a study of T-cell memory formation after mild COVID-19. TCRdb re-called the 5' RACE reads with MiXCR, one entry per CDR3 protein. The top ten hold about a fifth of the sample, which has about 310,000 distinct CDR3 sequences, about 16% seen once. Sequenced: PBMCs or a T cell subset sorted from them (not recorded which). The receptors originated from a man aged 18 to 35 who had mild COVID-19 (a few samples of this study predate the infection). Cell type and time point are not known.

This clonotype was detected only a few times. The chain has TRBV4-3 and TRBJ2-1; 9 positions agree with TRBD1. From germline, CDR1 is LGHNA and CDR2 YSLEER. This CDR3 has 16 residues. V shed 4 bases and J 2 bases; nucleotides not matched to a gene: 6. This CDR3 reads CASSPSDRGAYNEQFF. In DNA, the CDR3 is TGCGCCAGCAGCCCAAGCGACAGGGGGGCCTACAATGAGCAGTTCTTC.

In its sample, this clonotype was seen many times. This CDR3 reads CASSQDLNQPQHF. In nucleotides, the CDR3 is TGCGCCAGCAGCCAAGACCTAAATCAGCCCCAGCATTTT. V usage is TRBV4-1 and J usage is TRBJ1-5; D is uncertain. The CDR3 sequence is 13 residues long. Deletions cut 0 bases from V and 4 bases from J, with 4 bases between. Per germline, CDR1 MGHRA and CDR2 YSYEKL.

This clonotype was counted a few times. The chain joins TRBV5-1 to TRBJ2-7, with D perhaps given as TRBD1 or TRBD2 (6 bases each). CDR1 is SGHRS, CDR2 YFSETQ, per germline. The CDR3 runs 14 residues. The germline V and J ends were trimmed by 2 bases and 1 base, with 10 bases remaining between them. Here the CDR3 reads CASSFTGTSYEQYF. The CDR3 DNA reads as TGCGCCAGCAGCTTTACAGGGACTTCCTACGAGCAGTACTTC.

The CDR3 sequence: CASSSGGNTEAFF. Here the CDR3 DNA reads TGTGCCAGCAGCTCGGGAGGGAACACTGAAGCTTTCTTT. The rearrangement joins TRBV7-2 to TRBJ1-1; D is unclear. Germline V gene data show CDR1 as SGHTA and CDR2 as FQGNSA. The CDR3 extends over 13 amino acids. Trimming pared 4 bases from V and 1 base from J, leaving 7 bases between.

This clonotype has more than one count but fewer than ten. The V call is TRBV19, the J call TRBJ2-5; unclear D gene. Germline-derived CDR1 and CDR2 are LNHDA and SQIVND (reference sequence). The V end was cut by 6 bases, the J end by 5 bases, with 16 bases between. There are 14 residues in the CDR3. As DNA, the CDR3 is TGTGCCAGTAGCCTTGACATATCACACGAGACCCAGTACTTC. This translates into CASSLDISHETQYF.

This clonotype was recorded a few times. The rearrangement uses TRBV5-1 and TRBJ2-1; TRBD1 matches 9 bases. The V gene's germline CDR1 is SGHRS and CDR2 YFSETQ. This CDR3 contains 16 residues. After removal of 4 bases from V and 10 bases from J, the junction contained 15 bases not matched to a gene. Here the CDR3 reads CASSLTGQGHGSEQFF. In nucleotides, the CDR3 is TGCGCCAGCAGCCTTACGGGACAGGGACACGGGAGCGAGCAGTTCTTC.

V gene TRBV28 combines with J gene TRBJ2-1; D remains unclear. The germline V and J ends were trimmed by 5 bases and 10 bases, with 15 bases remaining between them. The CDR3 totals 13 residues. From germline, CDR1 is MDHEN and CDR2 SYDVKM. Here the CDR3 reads CASSPLSLREQFF. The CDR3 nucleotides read TGTGCCAGCAGTCCCCTCTCGTTGCGCGAGCAGTTCTTC.

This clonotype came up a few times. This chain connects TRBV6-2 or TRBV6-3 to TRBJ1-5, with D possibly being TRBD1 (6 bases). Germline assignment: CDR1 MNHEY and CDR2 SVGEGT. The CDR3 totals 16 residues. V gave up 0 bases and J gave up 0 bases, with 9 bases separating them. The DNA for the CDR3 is TGTGCCAGCAGTTACTCTACAGGGTCTAGCAATCAGCCCCAGCATTTT. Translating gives CASSYSTGSSNQPQHF.

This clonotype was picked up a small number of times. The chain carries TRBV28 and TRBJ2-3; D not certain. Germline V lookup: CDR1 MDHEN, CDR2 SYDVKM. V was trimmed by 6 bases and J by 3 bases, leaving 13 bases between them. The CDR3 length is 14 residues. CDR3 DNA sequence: TGTGCCAGCAGCCGTGAGTCAGCGACAGATACGCAGTATTTT. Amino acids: CASSRESATDTQYF. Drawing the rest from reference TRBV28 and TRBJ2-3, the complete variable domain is DVKVTQSSRYLVKRTGEKVFLECVQDMDHENMFWYRQDPGLGLRLIYFSYDVKMKEKGDIPEGYSVSREKKERFSLILESASTNQTSMYLCASSRESATDTQYFGPGTRLTVL.

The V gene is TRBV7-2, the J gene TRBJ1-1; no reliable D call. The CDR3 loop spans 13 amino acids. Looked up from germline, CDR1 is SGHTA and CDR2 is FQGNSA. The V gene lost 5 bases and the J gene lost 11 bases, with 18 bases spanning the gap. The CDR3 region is CASSLSAVPGAFF. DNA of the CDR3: TGTGCCAGCAGCCTAAGTGCGGTCCCGGGGGCTTTCTTT.

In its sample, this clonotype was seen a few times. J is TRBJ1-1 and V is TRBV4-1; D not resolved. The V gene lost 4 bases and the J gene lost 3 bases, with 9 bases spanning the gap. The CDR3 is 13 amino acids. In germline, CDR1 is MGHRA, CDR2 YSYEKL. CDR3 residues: CASSPPGYTEAFF. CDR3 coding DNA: TGCGCCAGCAGCCCGCCGGGGTACACTGAAGCTTTCTTT.

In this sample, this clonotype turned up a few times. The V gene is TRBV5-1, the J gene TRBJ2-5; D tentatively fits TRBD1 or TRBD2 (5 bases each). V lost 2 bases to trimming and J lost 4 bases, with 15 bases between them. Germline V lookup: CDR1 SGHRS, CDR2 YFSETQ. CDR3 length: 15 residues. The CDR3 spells CASSLKRGDGETQYF. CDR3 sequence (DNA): TGCGCCAGCAGCTTAAAAAGAGGGGATGGAGAGACCCAGTACTTC.

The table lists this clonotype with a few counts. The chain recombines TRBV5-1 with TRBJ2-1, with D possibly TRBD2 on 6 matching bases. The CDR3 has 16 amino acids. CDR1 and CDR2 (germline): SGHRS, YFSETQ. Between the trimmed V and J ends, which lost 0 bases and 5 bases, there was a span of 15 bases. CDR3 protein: CASSLGAGGAHNEQFF. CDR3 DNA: TGCGCCAGCAGCTTGGGGGCTGGCGGGGCACACAATGAGCAGTTCTTC.

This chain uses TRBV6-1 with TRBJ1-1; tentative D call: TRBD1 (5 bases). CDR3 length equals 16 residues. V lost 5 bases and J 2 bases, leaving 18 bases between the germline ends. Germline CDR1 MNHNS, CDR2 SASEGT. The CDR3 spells CASSKQPGTANTEAFF. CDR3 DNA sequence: TGTGCCAGCAGTAAGCAGCCCGGGACGGCTAACACTGAAGCTTTCTTT.

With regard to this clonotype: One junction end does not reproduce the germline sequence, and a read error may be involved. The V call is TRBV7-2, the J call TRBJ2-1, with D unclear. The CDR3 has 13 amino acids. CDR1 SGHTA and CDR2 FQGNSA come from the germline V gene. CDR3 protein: CASTSDGYSEQFF. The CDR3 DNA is TGTGCCAGCACCTCGGACGGGTACAGTGAGCAGTTCTTC.

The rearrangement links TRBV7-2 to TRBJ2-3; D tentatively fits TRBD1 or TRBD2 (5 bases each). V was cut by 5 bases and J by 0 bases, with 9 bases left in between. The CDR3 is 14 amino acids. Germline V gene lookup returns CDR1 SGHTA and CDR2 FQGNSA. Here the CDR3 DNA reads TGTGCCAGCAGCAACCGGGACAGCACAGATACGCAGTATTTT. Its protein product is CASSNRDSTDTQYF.

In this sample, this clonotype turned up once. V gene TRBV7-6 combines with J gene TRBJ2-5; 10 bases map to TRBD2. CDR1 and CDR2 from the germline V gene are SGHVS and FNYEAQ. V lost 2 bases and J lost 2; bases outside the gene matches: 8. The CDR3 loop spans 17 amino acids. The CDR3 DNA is TGTGCCAGCAGCTTACCCCCAGGACTAGCGGTTCAAGAGACCCAGTACTTC. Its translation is CASSLPPGLAVQETQYF. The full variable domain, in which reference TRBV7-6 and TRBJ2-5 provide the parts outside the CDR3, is GAGVSQSPRYKVTKRGQDVALRCDPISGHVSLYWYRQALGQGPEFLTYFNYEAQQDKSGLPNDRFSAERPEGSISTLTIQRTEQRDSAMYRCASSLPPGLAVQETQYFGPGTRLLVL.

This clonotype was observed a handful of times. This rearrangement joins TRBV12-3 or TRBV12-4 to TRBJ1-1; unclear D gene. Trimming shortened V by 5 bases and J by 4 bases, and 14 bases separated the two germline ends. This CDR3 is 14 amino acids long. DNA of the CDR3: TGTGCCAGCAGTGAGCCCTGGGCGGGCACTGAAGCTTTCTTT. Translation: CASSEPWAGTEAFF.